Listed here is a single T cell receptor (beta chain). Germline V CDR1 and CDR2: SGHVS, FQNEAQ. V lost 2 bases to trimming and J lost 2 bases; unmatched junction nucleotides: 5. CDR3 length: 15 amino acids. This entry belongs to a study of blood T cell repertoires in COVID-19. Overall study context: Sites across the United States, Italy and Spain contributed samples from acute and convalescent COVID-19. T cells, B-cell-depleted T cells, or PBMCs provided the cDNA or gDNA that served as material.

Per the original methods: Reference gene primer amplification in the assay estimated nucleated cell counts. Using immunoSEQ multiplex PCR, the repertoire was profiled, and TCRdb retains in-frame clones only, with some absent. That table supplies the V and J calls and clone size; D and trimming were determined from the DNA. The profile shows about 220,000 clones, 70% to 90% of them singletons. The chain recombines TRBV7-8 with TRBJ2-7; 8 positions agree with TRBD2. This sequence originates from a man aged 25-45 years who had recovered from COVID-19. Material for sequencing was peripheral blood. For the CDR3, the DNA is TGTGCCAGCAGCTTATCCGGGGGGGCTACCTACGAGCAGTACTTC. Encoded protein: CASSLSGGATYEQYF.